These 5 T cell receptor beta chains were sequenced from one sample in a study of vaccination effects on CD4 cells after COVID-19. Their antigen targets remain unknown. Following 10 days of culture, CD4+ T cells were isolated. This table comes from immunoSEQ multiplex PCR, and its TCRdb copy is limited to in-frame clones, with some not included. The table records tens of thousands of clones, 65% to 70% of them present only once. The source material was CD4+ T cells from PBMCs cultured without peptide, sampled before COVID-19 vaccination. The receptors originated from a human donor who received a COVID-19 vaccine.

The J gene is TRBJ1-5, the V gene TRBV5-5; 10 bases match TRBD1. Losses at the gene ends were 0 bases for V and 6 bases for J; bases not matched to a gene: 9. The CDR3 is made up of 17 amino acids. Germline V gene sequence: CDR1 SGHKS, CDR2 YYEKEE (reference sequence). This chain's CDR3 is CASSLGGQGRLSQPQHF. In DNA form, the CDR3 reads TGTGCCAGCAGCTTGGGGGGACAGGGGAGACTAAGTCAGCCCCAGCATTTT.

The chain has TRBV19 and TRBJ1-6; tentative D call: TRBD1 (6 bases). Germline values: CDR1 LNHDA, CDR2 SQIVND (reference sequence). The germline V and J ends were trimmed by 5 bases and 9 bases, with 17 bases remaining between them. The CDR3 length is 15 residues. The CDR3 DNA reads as TGTGCCAGTAGTCCGGCAGGGGAGGGCACTTCACCCCTCCACTTT. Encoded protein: CASSPAGEGTSPLHF.

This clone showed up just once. This CDR3 reads CASSDRGNTEAFF. In DNA form, the CDR3 reads TGCGCCAGCTCTGACAGGGGGAACACTGAAGCTTTCTTT. V usage is TRBV10-2 and J usage is TRBJ1-1, with 8 positions matching TRBD1. The CDR3 extends over 13 amino acids. Germline CDR1 is WSHSY and CDR2 is SAAADI. V lost 8 bases, J lost 1 base, and 3 bases stayed unmatched.

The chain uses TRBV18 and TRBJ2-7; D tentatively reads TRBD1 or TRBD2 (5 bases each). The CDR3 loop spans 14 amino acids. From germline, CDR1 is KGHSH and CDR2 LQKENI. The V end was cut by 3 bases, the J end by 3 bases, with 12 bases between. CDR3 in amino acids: CASSPRDRDYEQYF. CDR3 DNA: TGTGCCAGCTCACCTCGGGACCGCGACTACGAGCAGTACTTC.

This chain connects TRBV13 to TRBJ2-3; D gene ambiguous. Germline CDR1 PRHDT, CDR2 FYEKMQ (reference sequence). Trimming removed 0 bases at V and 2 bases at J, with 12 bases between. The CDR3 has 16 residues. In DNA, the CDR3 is TGTGCCAGCAGCTTAGGGCTACCCGGGCCCACAGATACGCAGTATTTT. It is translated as CASSLGLPGPTDTQYF.